Each of the 12 T cell receptor beta chains below was sequenced from the same sample in a study of T cell responses to AZD1222 COVID-19 vaccine. Method: immunoSEQ multiplex PCR; TCRdb's copy keeps in-frame clones and lacks some. The table has more than 150,000 clones, 85% to 95% seen once. The specimen comprised peripheral blood, sampled on day 0 of AZD1222 vaccination. These receptors all come from an adult in good health.

The chain carries TRBV2 and TRBJ1-2; TRBD1 agrees at 10 bases. CDR1 is SNHLY, CDR2 FYNNEI, per germline. The CDR3 runs 13 residues. With 7 bases clipped from V and 6 bases from J, the junction kept 5 bases outside the gene matches. CDR3 in amino acids: CASIMTGGNGYTF. The CDR3 DNA sequence: TGTGCCAGCATCATGACAGGGGGCAATGGCTACACCTTC.

The chain joins TRBV11-2 to TRBJ1-5; D gene ambiguous. The CDR3 is 13 residues long. Germline CDR1 SGHAT, CDR2 FQNNGV. V was pared by 5 bases and J by 4 bases, with 9 bases between. Here the CDR3 reads CASSADRNQPQHF. The CDR3 DNA reads TGTGCCAGCAGCGCAGACCGTAATCAGCCCCAGCATTTT.

There are a few counts of this clone. J is TRBJ2-5 and V is TRBV7-2; no firm D call. V lost 7 bases, J lost 5 bases, and 23 bases lay in between. This CDR3 is 16 amino acids long. Germline V gene data show CDR1 as SGHTA and CDR2 as FQGNSA. CDR3 residues: CASTLTSTTKWETQYF. In nucleotides, the CDR3 is TGTGCCAGCACCCTCACCAGTACTACGAAATGGGAGACCCAGTACTTC. The whole variable domain, filled in from reference TRBV7-2 and TRBJ2-5, reads GAGVSQSPSNKVTEKGKDVELRCDPISGHTALYWYRQSLGQGLEFLIYFQGNSAPDKSGLPSDRFSAERTGGSVSTLTIQRTQQEDSAVYLCASTLTSTTKWETQYFGPGTRLLVL.

The chain couples TRBV19 to TRBJ1-4, with D uncertain. Germline CDR1 reads LNHDA; CDR2 reads SQIVND (reference sequence). Trimming took 0 bases from V and 0 from J, leaving 14 bases between them. CDR3 length equals 18 residues. DNA of the CDR3: TGTGCCAGTAGTATAGATACCGGAGGGCCAGCAACTAATGAAAAACTGTTTTTT. Translation: CASSIDTGGPATNEKLFF.

V and J are TRBV7-7 and TRBJ2-1; 8 nucleotides agree with TRBD2. Germline V gene data show CDR1 as SSHAT and CDR2 as FNYEAQ (reference sequence). The CDR3 sequence is 15 residues long. Trimming cost V 0 bases and J 6 bases; bases outside gene matches: 4. This CDR3 is CASSLASGRTNEQFF. The DNA of the CDR3 is TGTGCCAGCAGCTTAGCCAGCGGGAGAACCAATGAGCAGTTCTTC.

J is TRBJ2-2 and V is TRBV15, with 9 positions matching TRBD1. Germline V gene lookup returns CDR1 LNHNV and CDR2 YYDKDF (reference sequence). The CDR3 length is 16 residues. V lost 3 bases and J lost 4; bases outside the gene matches: 6. CDR3 DNA sequence: TGTGCCACCAGCAGGGGGGGACAGGGAAGCACCGGGGAGCTGTTTTTT. The encoded protein is CATSRGGQGSTGELFF.

The V and J genes are TRBV5-8 and TRBJ1-4, with D possibly TRBD1 on 5 matching bases. V lost 4 bases, J lost 4 bases, and 11 bases lay in between. The CDR3 has 14 residues. Germline V gives CDR1 SGHTS, CDR2 YDEGEE. CDR3 in DNA: TGTGCCAGCAGCAGATCAGGGAATAATGAAAAACTGTTTTTT. Protein sequence: CASSRSGNNEKLFF. Full variable domain (remainder filled in from reference TRBV5-8 and TRBJ1-4): EAGVTQSPTHLIKTRGQQATLRCSPISGHTSVYWYQQALGLGLQFLLWYDEGEERNRGNFPPRFSGRQFPNYSSELNVNALELEDSALYLCASSRSGNNEKLFFGSGTQLSVL.

This sequence joins TRBV28 and TRBJ1-5; TRBD1 agrees at 7 bases. The CDR3 extends over 17 amino acids. Per the germline V gene, CDR1 is MDHEN and CDR2 is SYDVKM. Unmatched junction bases numbered 9, after V lost 4 bases and J lost 0 bases. CDR3 loop: CASSSSPTGYSNQPQHF. For the CDR3, the DNA is TGTGCCAGCAGTTCGAGCCCGACAGGGTATAGCAATCAGCCCCAGCATTTT.

As regards this clone: Other nucleotide sequences from this sample produce the same CDR3. The chain has TRBV30 and TRBJ1-2; 11 bases are a match to TRBD1. The trim removed 5 bases at V and 7 bases at J, leaving 3 bases unmatched. Germline V gene lookup returns CDR1 GTSNPN and CDR2 SVGIG (reference sequence). This CDR3 region has 12 residues. The CDR3 sequence is CAWGQGASGYTF. The CDR3 DNA is TGTGCCTGGGGACAGGGGGCGAGTGGCTACACCTTC.

This clone was seen only once. This sequence joins TRBV4-1 and TRBJ2-1; 13 bases agree with TRBD2. The CDR3 loop spans 18 amino acids. Unmatched junction bases numbered 20, after V lost 8 bases and J lost 10 bases. Germline values: CDR1 MGHRA, CDR2 YSYEKL. The CDR3 bases are TGCGCCAGCCGATCAAAAGCCCGGACTAGCGGGAGTAGGAACGAGCAGTTCTTC. It is translated as CASRSKARTSGSRNEQFF.

This clone was seen just once. Mismatch with germline at one junction end may stem from a read error. V gene TRBV18 combines with J gene TRBJ1-6; D is unresolved. This CDR3 spans 12 amino acids. Per the germline V gene, CDR1 is KGHSH and CDR2 is LQKENI. This CDR3 reads CASSSSAGPANF. The CDR3 bases are TGTGCCAGCTCATCATCCGCCGGCCCCGCGAACTTT.

The CDR3, as DNA: TGTGCCAGCAGTTTACTAAGGGATTCCTACAATGAGCAGTTCTTC. Its translation: CASSLLRDSYNEQFF. The chain recombines TRBV28 with TRBJ2-1; no firm D call. Germline V gene lookup returns CDR1 MDHEN and CDR2 SYDVKM. The CDR3 extends over 15 amino acids. Trimming took 2 bases from V and 1 from J, leaving 9 bases between them. Together with reference TRBV28 and TRBJ2-1, the CDR3 gives the full variable domain: DVKVTQSSRYLVKRTGEKVFLECVQDMDHENMFWYRQDPGLGLRLIYFSYDVKMKEKGDIPEGYSVSREKKERFSLILESASTNQTSMYLCASSLLRDSYNEQFFGPGTRLTVL.